This T cell receptor beta chain emerged from a study of metastatic and nonmetastatic thyroid tumors. Overall study: A comparison of repertoires was made across blood and tumor or nodule tissue from malignant and benign thyroid patients.

Authors' analysis steps: Variation in CDR3 across clinicopathological groups served as the basis for constructing a distant-metastasis classifier in papillary thyroid cancer. TCRdb reassembled clones from the PCR reads with MiXCR. The V and J calls reflect TCRdb's pipeline rather than the authors' work. The table lists approximately 15,000 clones, around 23% of them singletons. All patients reached thyroid surgery having received no treatment beforehand. The CDR3 is 15 amino acids. Germline CDR1 MNHEY, CDR2 SMNVEV (reference sequence). V was cut by 5 bases and J by 1 base, with 13 bases left in between. In its sample, this clone was seen a few times.

This chain uses TRBV27 with TRBJ2-3, with D unresolved. Sequenced: adjacent normal tissue. This sequence was found in a female donor with papillary thyroid cancer or a benign thyroid nodule (not recorded which). Some clones in this sample may be carry-over from other donors' samples. The CDR3 region has the DNA TGTGCCAGCAGTCCACCTGAGTCTGGCACAGATACGCAGTATTTT. It specifies CASSPPESGTDTQYF.